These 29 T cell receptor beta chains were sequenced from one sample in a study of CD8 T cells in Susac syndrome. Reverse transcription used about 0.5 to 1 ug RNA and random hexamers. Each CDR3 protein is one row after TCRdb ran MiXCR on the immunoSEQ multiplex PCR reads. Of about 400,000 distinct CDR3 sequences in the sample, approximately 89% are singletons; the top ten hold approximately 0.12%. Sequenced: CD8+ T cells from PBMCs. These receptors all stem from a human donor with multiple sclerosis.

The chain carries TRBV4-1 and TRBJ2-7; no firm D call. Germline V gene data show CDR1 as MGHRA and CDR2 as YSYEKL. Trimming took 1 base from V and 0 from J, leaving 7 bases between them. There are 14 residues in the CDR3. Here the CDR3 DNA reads TGCGCCAGCAGCCAAGTCTCAGGCTCCTACGAGCAGTACTTC. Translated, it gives CASSQVSGSYEQYF.

The CDR3 region has the DNA TGTGCCAGCAGTTATCTGGGAGTTAGCAATCAGCCCCAGCATTTT. Residues: CASSYLGVSNQPQHF. The V call is TRBV6-6, the J call TRBJ1-5; D not resolved. Germline CDR1 reads MNHNY; CDR2 reads SVGAGI (reference sequence). Trimming cost V 3 bases and J 0 bases, with 9 bases left between them. The CDR3 sequence is 15 residues long.

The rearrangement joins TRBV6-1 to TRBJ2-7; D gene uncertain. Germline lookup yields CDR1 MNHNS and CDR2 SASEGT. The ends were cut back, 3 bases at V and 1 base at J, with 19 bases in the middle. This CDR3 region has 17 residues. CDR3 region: CASSDPVFGLGSYEQYF. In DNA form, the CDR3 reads TGTGCCAGCAGTGACCCCGTATTCGGCTTAGGATCCTACGAGCAGTACTTC.

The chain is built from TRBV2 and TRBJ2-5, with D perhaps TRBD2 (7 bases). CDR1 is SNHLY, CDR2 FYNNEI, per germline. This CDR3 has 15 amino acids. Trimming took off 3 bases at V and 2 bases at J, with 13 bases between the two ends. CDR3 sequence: CASSDPGEGQETQYF. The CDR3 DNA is TGTGCCAGCAGTGACCCAGGGGAGGGACAAGAGACCCAGTACTTC.

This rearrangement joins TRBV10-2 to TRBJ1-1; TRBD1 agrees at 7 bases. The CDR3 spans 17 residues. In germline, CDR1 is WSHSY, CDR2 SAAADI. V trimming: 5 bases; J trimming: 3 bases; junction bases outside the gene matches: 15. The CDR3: CASSLLGQAPRHTEAFF. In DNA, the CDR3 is TGCGCCAGCAGTCTCCTAGGACAGGCTCCCCGGCACACTGAAGCTTTCTTT.

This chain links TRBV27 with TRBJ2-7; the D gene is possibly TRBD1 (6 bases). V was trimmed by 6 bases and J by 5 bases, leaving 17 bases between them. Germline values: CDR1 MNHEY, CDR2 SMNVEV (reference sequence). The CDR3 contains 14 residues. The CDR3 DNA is TGTGCCAGCAGCTCAGGGGAAGATTCCCACGAGCAGTACTTC. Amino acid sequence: CASSSGEDSHEQYF.

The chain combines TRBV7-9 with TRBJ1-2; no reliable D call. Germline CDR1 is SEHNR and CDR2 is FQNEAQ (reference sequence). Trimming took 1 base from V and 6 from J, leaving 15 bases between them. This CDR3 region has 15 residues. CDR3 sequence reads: CASSLGAGGKDGYTF. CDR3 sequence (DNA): TGTGCCAGCAGCTTAGGAGCAGGCGGGAAAGATGGCTACACCTTC.

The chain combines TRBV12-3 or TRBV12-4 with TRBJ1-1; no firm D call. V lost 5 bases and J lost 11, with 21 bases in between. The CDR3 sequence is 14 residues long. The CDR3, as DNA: TGTGCCAGCAGTCCGGGGTCAAACGCAGAAGGGGCTTTCTTT. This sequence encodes CASSPGSNAEGAFF.

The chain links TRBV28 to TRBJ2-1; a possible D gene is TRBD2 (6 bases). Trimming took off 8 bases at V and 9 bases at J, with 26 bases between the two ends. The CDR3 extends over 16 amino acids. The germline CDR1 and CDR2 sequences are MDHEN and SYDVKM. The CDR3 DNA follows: TGTGCCAGCCGCCACTTTGAGTCGCGGGACCCCCGTGAGCAGTTCTTC. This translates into CASRHFESRDPREQFF.

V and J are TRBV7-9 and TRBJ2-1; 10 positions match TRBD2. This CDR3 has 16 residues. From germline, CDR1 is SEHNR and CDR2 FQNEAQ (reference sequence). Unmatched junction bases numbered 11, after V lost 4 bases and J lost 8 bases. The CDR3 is CASSSQPGLAFDEQFF. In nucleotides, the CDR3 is TGTGCCAGCAGCTCGCAGCCGGGACTAGCGTTCGATGAGCAGTTCTTC.

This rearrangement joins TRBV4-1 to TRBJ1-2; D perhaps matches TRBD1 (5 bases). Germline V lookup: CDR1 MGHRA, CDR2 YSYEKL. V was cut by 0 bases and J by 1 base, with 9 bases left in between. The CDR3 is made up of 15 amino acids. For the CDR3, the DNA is TGCGCCAGCAGCCAAGATCCGGGGGATAACTATGGCTACACCTTC. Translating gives CASSQDPGDNYGYTF.

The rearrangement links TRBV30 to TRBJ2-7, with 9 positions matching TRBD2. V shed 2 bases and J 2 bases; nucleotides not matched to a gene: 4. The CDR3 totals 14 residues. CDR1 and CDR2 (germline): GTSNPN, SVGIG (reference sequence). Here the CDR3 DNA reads TGTGCCTGGAGTCCTAGCGGGACGACCTACGAGCAGTACTTC. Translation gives CAWSPSGTTYEQYF.

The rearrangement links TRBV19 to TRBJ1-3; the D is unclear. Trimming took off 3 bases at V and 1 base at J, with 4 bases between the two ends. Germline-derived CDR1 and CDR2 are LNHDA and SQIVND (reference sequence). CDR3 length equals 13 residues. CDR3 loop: CASSIGSGNTIYF. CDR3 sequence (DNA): TGTGCCAGTAGTATCGGATCTGGAAACACCATATATTTT.

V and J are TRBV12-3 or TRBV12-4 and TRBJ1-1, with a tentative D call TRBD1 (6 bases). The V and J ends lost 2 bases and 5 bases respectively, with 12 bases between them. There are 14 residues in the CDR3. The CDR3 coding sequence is TGTGCCAGCAGTTTACGAAGGGGGGGTACTGAAGCTTTCTTT. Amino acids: CASSLRRGGTEAFF.

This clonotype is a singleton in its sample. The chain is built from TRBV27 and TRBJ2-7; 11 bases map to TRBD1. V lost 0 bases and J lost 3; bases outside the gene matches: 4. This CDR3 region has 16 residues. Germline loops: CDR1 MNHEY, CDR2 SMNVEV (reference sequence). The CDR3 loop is CASSLSGQGGFYEQYF. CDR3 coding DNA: TGTGCCAGCAGTTTATCGGGACAGGGGGGCTTCTACGAGCAGTACTTC.

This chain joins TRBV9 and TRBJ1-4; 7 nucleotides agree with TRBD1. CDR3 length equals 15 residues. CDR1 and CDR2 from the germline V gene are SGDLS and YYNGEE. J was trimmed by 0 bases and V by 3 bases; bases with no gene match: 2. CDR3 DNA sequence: TGTGCCAGCAGCGACAGGGGAGCAACTAATGAAAAACTGTTTTTT. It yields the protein CASSDRGATNEKLFF.

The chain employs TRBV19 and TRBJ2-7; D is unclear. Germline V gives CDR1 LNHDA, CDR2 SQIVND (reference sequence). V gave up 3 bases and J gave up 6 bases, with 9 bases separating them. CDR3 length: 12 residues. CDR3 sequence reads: CASSIFRGEQYF. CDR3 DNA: TGTGCCAGTAGTATCTTTCGAGGCGAGCAGTACTTC. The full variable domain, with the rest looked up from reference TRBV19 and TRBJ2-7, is DGGITQSPKYLFRKEGQNVTLSCEQNLNHDAMYWYRQDPGQGLRLIYYSQIVNDFQKGDIAEGYSVSREKKESFPLTVTSAQKNPTAFYLCASSIFRGEQYFGPGTRLTVT.

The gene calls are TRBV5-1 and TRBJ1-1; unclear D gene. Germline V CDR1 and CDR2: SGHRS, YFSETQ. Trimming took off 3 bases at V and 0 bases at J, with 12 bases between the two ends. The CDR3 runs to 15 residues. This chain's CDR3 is CASSSRPGMNTEAFF. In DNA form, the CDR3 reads TGCGCCAGCAGCTCCCGTCCTGGAATGAACACTGAAGCTTTCTTT.

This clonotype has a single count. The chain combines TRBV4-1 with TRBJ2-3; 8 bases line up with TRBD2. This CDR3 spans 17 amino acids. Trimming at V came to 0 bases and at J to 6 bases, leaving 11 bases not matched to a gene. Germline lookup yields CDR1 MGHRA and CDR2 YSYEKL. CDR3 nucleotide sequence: TGCGCCAGCAGCCAAGATGAGCTAGCGGGTGTTTGGGATACGCAGTATTTT. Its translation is CASSQDELAGVWDTQYF.

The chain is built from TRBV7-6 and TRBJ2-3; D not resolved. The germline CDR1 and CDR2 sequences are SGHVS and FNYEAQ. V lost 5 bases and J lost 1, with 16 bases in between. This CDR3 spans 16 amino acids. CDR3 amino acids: CASSPLEAPGTDTQYF. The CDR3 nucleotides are TGTGCCAGCAGCCCCCTAGAGGCTCCGGGCACAGATACGCAGTATTTT.

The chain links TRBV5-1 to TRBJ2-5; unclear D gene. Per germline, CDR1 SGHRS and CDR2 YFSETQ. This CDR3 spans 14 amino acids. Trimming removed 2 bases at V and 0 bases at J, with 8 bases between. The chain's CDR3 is CASSLLRDQETQYF. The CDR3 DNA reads TGCGCCAGCAGCTTACTTAGAGACCAAGAGACCCAGTACTTC.

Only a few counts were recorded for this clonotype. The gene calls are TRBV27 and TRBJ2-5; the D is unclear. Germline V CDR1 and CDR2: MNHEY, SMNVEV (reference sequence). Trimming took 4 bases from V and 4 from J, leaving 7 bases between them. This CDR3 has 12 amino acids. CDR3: CASSSLGETQYF. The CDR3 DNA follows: TGTGCCAGCAGTTCCCTAGGAGAGACCCAGTACTTC.

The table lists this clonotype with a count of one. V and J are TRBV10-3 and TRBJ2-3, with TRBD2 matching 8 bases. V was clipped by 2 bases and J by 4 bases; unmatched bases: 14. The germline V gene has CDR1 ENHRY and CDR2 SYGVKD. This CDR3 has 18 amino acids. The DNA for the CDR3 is TGTGCCATCAGTGAGCTAACTAGAGCGGGGGCGCTGCCAGATACGCAGTATTTT. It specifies CAISELTRAGALPDTQYF.

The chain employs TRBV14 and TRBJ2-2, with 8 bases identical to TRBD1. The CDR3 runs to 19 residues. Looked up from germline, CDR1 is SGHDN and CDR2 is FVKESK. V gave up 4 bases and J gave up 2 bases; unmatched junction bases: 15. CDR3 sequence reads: CASSPPGQVPAINTGELFF. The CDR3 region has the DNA TGTGCCAGCAGCCCTCCGGGACAGGTTCCCGCCATTAACACCGGGGAGCTGTTTTTT.

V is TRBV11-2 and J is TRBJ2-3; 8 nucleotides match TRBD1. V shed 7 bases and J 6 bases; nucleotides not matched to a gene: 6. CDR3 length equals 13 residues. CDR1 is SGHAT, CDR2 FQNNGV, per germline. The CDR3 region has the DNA TGTGCCAGCACCATATGGGACAGGGATACGCAGTATTTT. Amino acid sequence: CASTIWDRDTQYF.

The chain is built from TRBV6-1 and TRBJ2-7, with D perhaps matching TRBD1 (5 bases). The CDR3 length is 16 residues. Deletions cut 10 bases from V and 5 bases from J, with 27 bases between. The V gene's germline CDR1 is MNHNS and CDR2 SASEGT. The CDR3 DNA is TGTGCCACCTCCTTCTTTAATACCAATAAAGGGGACGAGCAGTACTTC. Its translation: CATSFFNTNKGDEQYF.

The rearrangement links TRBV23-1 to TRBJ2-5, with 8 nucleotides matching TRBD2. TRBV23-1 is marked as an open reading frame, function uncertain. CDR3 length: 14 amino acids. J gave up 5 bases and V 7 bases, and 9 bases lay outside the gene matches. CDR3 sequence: CASTTGGPRETQYF. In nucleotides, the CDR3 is TGCGCCAGCACGACGGGGGGGCCGAGGGAGACCCAGTACTTC.

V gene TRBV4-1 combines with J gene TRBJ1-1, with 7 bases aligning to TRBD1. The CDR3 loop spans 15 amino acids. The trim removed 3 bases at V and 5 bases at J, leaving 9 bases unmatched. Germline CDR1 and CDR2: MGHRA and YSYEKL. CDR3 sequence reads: CASSHAGQVETEAFF. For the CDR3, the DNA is TGCGCCAGCAGCCATGCCGGACAGGTGGAGACTGAAGCTTTCTTT.

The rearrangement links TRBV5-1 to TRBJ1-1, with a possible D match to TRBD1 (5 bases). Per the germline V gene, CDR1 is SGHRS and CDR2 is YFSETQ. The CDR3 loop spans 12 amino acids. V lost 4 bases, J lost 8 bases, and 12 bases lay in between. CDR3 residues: CASSGLQAEAFF. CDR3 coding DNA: TGCGCCAGCAGCGGACTACAGGCAGAAGCTTTCTTT.